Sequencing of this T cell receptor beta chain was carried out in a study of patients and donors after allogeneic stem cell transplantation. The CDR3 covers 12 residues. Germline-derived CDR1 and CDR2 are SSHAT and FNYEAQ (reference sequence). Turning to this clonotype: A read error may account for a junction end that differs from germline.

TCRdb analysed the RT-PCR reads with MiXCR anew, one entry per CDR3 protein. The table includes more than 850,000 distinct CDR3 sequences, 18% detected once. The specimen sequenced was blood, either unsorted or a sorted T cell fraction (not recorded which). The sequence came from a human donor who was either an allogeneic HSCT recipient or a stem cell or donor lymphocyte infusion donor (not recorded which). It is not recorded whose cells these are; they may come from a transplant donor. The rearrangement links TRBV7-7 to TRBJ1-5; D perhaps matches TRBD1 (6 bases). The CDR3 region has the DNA TGTGCTAGCAGCACAGGGATTCAGCCCCAGCATTTT. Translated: CASSTGIQPQHF.